This TCR beta chain was sequenced in a study of blood T cell repertoires in COVID-19. In the study overall: The samples span acute and convalescent COVID-19 from the United States, Italy and Spain. In each case, the material was cDNA or gDNA derived from T cells, B-cell-depleted T cells, or PBMCs.

Per the original data handling: Using reference gene primer amplification, nucleated cell counts were estimated. The table came from immunoSEQ multiplex PCR; TCRdb's copy has only in-frame clones and leaves some out. From that table come the V and J calls and clone size; the DNA was used to work out D and trimming. The profile shows some 120,000 clones, around 78% of them singletons. Per germline, CDR1 SQVTM and CDR2 ANQGSEA. Trimming took off 4 bases at V and 1 base at J, with 4 bases between the two ends. This CDR3 is 11 amino acids long. The specimen sequenced was peripheral blood. The chain joins TRBV29-1 to TRBJ2-5, with no clear D. The receptor was isolated from a man under 40 with acute or convalescent COVID-19. The CDR3 protein is CSVARQETQYF. CDR3 in DNA: TGCAGCGTTGCCCGCCAAGAGACCCAGTACTTC.